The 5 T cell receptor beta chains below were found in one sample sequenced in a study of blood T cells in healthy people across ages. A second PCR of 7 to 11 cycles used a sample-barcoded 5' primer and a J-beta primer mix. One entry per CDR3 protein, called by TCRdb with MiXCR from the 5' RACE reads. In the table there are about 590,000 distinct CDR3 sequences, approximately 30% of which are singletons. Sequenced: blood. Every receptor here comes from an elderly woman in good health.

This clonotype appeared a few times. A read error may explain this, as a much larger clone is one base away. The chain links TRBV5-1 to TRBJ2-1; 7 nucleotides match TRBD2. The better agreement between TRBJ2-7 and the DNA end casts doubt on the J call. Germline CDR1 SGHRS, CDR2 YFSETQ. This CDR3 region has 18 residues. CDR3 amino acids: CASSWGGGTGTTDNEQYF. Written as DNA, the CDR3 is TGCGCCAGCAGCTGGGGAGGTGGGACCGGGACTACCGACAATGAGCAGTACTTC.

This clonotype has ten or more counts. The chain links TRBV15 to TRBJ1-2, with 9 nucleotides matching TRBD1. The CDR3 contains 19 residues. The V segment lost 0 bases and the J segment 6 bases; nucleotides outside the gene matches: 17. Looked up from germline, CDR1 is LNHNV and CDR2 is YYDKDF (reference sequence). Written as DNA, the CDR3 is TGTGCCACCAGCAGAGATTTTAACCCTGCACCGGGACAGGGAAATGGCTACACCTTC. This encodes CATSRDFNPAPGQGNGYTF.

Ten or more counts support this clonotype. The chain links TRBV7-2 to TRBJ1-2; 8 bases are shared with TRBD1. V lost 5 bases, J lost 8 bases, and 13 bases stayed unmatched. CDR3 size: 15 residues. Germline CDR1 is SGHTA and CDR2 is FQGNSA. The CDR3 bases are TGTGCCAGCAGCCCGAAAAGGACAGGGATGATCGGCTACACCTTC. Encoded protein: CASSPKRTGMIGYTF.

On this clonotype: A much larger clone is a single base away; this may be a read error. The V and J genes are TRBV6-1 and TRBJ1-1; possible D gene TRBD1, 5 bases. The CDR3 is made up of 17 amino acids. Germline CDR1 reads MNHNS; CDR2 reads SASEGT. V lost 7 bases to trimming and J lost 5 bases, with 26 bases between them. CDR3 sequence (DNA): TGTGCCAGCAAAAGTGGACTTGGCGGAGGGGATAATACTGAAGCTTTCTTT. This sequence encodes CASKSGLGGGDNTEAFF.

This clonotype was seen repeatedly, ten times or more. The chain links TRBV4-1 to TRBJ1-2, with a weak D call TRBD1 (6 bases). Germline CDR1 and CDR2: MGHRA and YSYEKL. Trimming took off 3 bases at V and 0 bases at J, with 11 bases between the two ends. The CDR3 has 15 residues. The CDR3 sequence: CASSHQQGTNYGYTF. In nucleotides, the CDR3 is TGCGCCAGCAGCCACCAACAGGGAACTAACTATGGCTACACCTTC.